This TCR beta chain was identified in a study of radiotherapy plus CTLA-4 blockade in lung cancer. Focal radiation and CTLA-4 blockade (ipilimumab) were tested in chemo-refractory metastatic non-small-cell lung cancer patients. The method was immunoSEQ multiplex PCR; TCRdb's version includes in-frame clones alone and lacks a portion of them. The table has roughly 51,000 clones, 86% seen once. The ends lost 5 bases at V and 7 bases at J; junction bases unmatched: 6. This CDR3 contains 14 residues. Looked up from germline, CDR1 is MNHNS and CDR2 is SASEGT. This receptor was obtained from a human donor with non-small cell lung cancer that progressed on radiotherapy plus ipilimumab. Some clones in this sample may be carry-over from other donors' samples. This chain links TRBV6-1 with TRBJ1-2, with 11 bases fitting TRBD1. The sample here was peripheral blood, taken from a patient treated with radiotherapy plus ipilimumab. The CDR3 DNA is TGTGCCAGCAGTTCTCGGACAGGGGGCTCTGGCTACACCTTC. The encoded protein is CASSSRTGGSGYTF.